This is a list of T cell receptor beta chains from one sample in a study of CD8+ T cells in alopecia areata. Generated by immunoSEQ multiplex PCR, the TCRdb table keeps only in-frame clones and is missing some. The data hold some 95,000 clones, with about 40% observed a single time. This specimen was CD8+ T cells sorted from blood, taken at week 24, from a patient treated with tofacitinib. These receptors were collected from a human donor with alopecia areata. The CDR3 runs from the conserved cysteine through the conserved F or W. D genes are given only for firm matches. Clone size is shown for a subset of rows, as once, few, many or a class of expanded clone.

J	V	D	size	CDR3	DNA
TRBJ2-2	TRBV6-5	TRBD1	NA	CASSYSQGGTGELFF	TGTGCCAGCAGTTACTCACAGGGGGGCACCGGGGAGCTGTTTTTT
TRBJ1-3	TRBV11-1	TRBD1	NA	CASSFFRTGSGNTIYF	TGTGCCAGCAGCTTCTTCAGGACAGGCTCTGGAAACACCATATATTTT
TRBJ2-3	TRBV6-6	NA	NA	CASSYHTDTQYF	TGTGCCAGCAGTTATCACACAGATACGCAGTATTTT
TRBJ2-2	TRBV5-6	NA	NA	CASSLGPRGELFF	TGTGCCAGCAGCCTGGGGCCCCGCGGGGAGCTGTTTTTT
TRBJ2-7	TRBV5-1	NA	NA	CASGPMVGSTYEQYF	TGCGCCAGCGGACCGATGGTGGGATCAACCTACGAGCAGTACTTC
TRBJ2-7	TRBV7-9	TRBD1	few	CASSPPQGAIHEQYF	TGTGCCAGCAGCCCACCACAGGGGGCTATACACGAGCAGTACTTC
TRBJ1-2	TRBV29-1	TRBD1	few	CSVRGQGTYGYTF	TGCAGCGTTCGAGGACAGGGGACGTATGGCTACACCTTC
TRBJ1-5	TRBV7-9	NA	NA	CASSLGGQPQHF	TGTGCCAGCAGCCTAGGGGGTCAGCCCCAGCATTTT
TRBJ2-7	TRBV9	NA	NA	CASSVASTPSYEQYF	TGTGCCAGCAGCGTAGCTAGTACACCCTCCTACGAGCAGTACTTC
TRBJ1-5	TRBV4-1	NA	NA	CASSGLQGNQPQHF	TGCGCCAGCAGCGGTTTGCAGGGGAATCAGCCCCAGCATTTT
TRBJ2-7	TRBV2	TRBD2	NA	CATSTGGISYEQYF	TGTGCCACCTCCACCGGGGGGATCTCCTACGAGCAGTACTTC
TRBJ1-1	TRBV11-2	TRBD1	NA	CASSFLDRGPNTEAFF	TGTGCCAGCAGCTTCCTCGACAGGGGACCAAACACTGAAGCTTTCTTT
TRBJ1-5	TRBV27	NA	NA	CASMAVGLSNQPQHF	TGTGCCAGCATGGCGGTCGGTCTGAGCAATCAGCCCCAGCATTTT
TRBJ2-3	TRBV6-6	TRBD2	NA	CASSYKREGTDTQYF	TGTGCCAGCAGTTACAAGCGGGAGGGCACAGATACGCAGTATTTT
TRBJ2-2	TRBV7-3	NA	many	CASSHGVGELFF	TGTGCCAGCAGCCACGGGGTCGGGGAGCTGTTTTTT
TRBJ2-7	TRBV4-1	TRBD1	NA	CASSVVVGTAFYEQYF	TGCGCCAGCAGCGTCGTAGTGGGGACAGCTTTCTACGAGCAGTACTTC
TRBJ2-7	TRBV30	TRBD2	NA	CACRPSGRPYEQYF	TGTGCCTGTAGACCTAGCGGGAGGCCCTACGAGCAGTACTTC
TRBJ2-7	TRBV4-1	NA	NA	CASSAGSYEQYF	TGCGCCAGCAGTGCGGGATCCTACGAGCAGTACTTC
TRBJ1-2	TRBV9	NA	once	CASSPTSRTSLYGYTF	TGTGCCAGCAGCCCCACTTCTAGGACATCCCTTTATGGCTACACCTTC
TRBJ2-7	TRBV5-8	NA	NA	CASSFQGTGYEQYF	TGTGCCAGCAGCTTCCAAGGGACCGGCTACGAGCAGTACTTC
TRBJ2-7	TRBV6-5	NA	NA	CASSYSRATYEQYF	TGTGCCAGCAGTTACTCCAGGGCCACCTACGAGCAGTACTTC
TRBJ2-5	TRBV9	NA	few	CASSAQGVRETQYF	TGTGCCAGCAGCGCCCAAGGGGTGCGGGAGACCCAGTACTTC
TRBJ2-7	TRBV27	NA	once	CASSLAYEQYF	TGTGCCAGCAGCCTCGCCTACGAGCAGTACTTC
TRBJ2-5	TRBV5-4	NA	NA	CASSGYPFSGGQETQYF	TGTGCCAGCAGCGGGTACCCATTTTCTGGGGGCCAAGAGACCCAGTACTTC
TRBJ1-5	TRBV30	NA	NA	CAWSRDLRRDQPQHF	TGTGCCTGGAGTCGCGACCTGAGGAGGGACCAGCCCCAGCATTTT
TRBJ1-1	TRBV7-9	NA	few	CASIPQGTEAFF	TGTGCCAGCATACCGCAGGGGACTGAAGCTTTCTTT
TRBJ2-3	TRBV2	TRBD1	NA	CASIGTGPTDTQYF	TGTGCCAGCATTGGGACAGGGCCGACAGATACGCAGTATTTT
TRBJ1-2	TRBV7-2	NA	NA	CASSTADTGIFNYGYTF	TGTGCCAGCAGCACCGCCGACACAGGGATATTCAACTATGGCTACACCTTC
TRBJ2-1	TRBV12-5	TRBD2	NA	CASGLIGTSGRASEQFF	TGTGCTAGTGGTTTGATAGGGACTAGCGGGAGGGCCAGTGAGCAGTTCTTC
TRBJ2-7	TRBV5-1	TRBD2	NA	CASSRTASGYYEQYF	TGCGCCAGCAGCCGGACGGCTAGCGGGTACTACGAGCAGTACTTC